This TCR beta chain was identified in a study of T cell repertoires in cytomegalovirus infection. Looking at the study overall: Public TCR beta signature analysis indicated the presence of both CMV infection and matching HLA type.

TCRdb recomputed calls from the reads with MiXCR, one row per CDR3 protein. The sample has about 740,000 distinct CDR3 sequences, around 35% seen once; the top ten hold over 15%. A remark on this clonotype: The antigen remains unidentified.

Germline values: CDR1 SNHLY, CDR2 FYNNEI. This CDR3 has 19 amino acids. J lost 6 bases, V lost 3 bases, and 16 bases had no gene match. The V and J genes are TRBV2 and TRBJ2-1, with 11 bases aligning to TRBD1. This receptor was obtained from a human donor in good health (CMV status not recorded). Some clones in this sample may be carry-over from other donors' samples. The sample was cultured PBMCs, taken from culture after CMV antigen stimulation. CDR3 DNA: TGTGCCAGCAGTGAGGTCTATTTAGCAGGACAGGGGGCTCTCAATGAGCAGTTCTTC. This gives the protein CASSEVYLAGQGALNEQFF.